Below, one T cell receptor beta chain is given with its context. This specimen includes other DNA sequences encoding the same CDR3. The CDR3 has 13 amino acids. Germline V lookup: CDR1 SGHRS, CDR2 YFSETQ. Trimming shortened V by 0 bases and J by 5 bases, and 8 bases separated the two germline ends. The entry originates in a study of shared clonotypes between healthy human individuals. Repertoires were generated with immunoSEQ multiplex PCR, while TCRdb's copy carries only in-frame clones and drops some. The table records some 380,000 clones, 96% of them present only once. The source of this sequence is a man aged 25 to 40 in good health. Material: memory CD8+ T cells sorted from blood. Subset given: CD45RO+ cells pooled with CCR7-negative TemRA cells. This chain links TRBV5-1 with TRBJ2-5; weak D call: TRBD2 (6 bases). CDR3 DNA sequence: TGCGCCAGCAGCTTGGCTGGGGGGGAGACCCAGTACTTC. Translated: CASSLAGGETQYF.